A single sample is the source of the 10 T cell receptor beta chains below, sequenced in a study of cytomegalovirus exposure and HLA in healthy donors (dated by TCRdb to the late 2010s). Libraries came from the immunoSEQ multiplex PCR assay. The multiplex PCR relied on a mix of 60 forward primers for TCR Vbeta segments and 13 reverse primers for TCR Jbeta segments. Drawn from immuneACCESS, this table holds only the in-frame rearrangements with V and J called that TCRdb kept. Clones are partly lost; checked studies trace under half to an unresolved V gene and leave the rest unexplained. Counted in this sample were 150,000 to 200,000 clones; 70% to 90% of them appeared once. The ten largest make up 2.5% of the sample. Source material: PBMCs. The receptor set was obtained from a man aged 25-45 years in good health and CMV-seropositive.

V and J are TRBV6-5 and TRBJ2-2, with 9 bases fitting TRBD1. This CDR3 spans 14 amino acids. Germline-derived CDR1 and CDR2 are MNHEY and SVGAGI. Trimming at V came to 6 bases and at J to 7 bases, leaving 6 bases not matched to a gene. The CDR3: CASRKQGAGGELFF. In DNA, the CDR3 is TGTGCCAGCAGGAAACAGGGGGCCGGCGGGGAGCTGTTTTTT.

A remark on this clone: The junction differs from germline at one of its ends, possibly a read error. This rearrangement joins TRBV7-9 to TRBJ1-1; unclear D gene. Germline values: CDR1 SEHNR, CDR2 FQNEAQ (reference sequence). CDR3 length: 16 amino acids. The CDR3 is CSSSLATAGKNTEAFF. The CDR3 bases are TGTTCCAGCAGCTTAGCGACCGCAGGCAAAAACACTGAAGCTTTCTTT.

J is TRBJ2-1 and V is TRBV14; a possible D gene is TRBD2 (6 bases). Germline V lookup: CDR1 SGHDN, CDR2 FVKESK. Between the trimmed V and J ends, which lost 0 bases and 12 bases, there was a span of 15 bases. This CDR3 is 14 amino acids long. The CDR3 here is CASSQDRDSRWQFF. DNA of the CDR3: TGTGCCAGCAGCCAAGATAGGGACTCACGGTGGCAGTTCTTC.

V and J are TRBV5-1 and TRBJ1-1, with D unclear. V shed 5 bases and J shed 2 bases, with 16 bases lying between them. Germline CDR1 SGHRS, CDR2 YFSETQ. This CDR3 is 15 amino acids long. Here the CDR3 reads CASSRLPRGNTEAFF. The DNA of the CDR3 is TGCGCCAGCAGTCGCCTACCCCGGGGAAACACTGAAGCTTTCTTT. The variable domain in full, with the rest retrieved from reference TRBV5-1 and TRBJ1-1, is KAGVTQTPRYLIKTRGQQVTLSCSPISGHRSVSWYQQTPGQGLQFLFEYFSETQRNKGNFPGRFSGRQFSNSRSEMNVSTLELGDSALYLCASSRLPRGNTEAFFGQGTRLTVV.

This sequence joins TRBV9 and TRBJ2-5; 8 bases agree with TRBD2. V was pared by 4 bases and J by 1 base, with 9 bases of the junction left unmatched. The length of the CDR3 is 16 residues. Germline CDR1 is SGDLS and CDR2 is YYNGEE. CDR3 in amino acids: CASSISGRGPQETQYF. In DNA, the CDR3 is TGTGCCAGCAGCATCAGCGGGAGAGGTCCCCAAGAGACCCAGTACTTC.

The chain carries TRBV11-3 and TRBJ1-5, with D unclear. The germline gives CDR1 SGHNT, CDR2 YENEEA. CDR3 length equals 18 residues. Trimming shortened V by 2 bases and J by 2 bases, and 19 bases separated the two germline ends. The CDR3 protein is CASSLTPRLPIGNQPQHF. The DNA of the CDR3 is TGTGCCAGCAGCTTAACTCCGCGCCTTCCTATCGGCAATCAGCCCCAGCATTTT.

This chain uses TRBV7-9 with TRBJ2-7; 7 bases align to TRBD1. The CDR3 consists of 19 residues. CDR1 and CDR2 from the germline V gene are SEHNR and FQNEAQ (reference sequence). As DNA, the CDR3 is TGTTCCAGCAGCTTAGGCCCCAACCAACAGGGGTCAGAACCCTACGAGCAGTACGTC. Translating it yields CSSSLGPNQQGSEPYEQYV.

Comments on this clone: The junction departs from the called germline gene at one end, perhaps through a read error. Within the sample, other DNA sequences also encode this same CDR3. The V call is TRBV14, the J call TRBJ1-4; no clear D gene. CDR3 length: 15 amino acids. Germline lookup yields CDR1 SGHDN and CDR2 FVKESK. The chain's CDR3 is CASSQAVTTNEKLFF. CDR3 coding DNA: TGTGCCAGCAGCCAAGCTGTAACAACTAACGAAAAACTGTTTTTT.

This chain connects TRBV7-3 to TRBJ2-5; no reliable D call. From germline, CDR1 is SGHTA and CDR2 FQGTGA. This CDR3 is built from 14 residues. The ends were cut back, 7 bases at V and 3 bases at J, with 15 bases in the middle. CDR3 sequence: CASTTPQEKETQYF. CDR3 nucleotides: TGTGCCAGCACCACCCCTCAGGAAAAAGAGACCCAGTACTTC. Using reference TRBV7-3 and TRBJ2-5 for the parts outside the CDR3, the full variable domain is GAGVSQTPSNKVTEKGKYVELRCDPISGHTALYWYRQSLGQGPEFLIYFQGTGAADDSGLPNDRFFAVRPEGSVSTLKIQRTERGDSAVYLCASTTPQEKETQYFGPGTRLLVL.

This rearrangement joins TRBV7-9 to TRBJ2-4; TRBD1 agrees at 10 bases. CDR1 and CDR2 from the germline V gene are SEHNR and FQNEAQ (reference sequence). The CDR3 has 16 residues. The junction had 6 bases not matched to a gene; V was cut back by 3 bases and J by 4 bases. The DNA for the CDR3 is TGTGCCAGCAGCTTTGGACAGGGGGGTCCTAAAAACATTCAGTACTTC. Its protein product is CASSFGQGGPKNIQYF.